The clone carrying this TCR beta chain was seen a handful of times. Its antigen is still unknown. For the second PCR, which ran for about 6 to 11 cycles, a sample-barcoded 5' primer and a J-beta primer mix were used. MiXCR was run by TCRdb on the 5' RACE reads, yielding one entry per CDR3 protein. The repertoire holds approximately 1.5 million distinct CDR3 sequences, with about 32% as singletons. The entry originates in a study of blood T cells in healthy people across ages. Study-level results: It was found that TCR beta diversity correlated strongly with the percentage of naive T cells. As age increased, TCR beta diversity per million T cells fell in a roughly linear fashion.

A minimum of 5 micrograms of total RNA was extracted per sample. Germline values: CDR1 MNHNS, CDR2 SASEGT. This CDR3 is 16 amino acids long. The trim removed 9 bases at V and 0 bases at J, leaving 8 bases unmatched. This TCR came from a woman aged 25 to 39 in good health. The rearrangement joins TRBV6-1 to TRBJ2-6; 7 nucleotides agree with TRBD1. The sample was blood. The CDR3 coding sequence is TGTGCCAGTCGGGACAGTTTAGGCTCTGGGGCCAACGTCCTGACTTTC. Translating gives CASRDSLGSGANVLTF.